A single TCR beta chain is shown here with its context. The target antigen is unknown. As it was prepared, the TCRbeta library received unique molecular identifiers. TCRdb itself ran the PCR reads through MiXCR, one entry per CDR3 protein. This sample has fewer than 700,000 distinct CDR3 sequences, with around 23% found just once. This specimen belongs to a study of T-cell reconstitution after alpha-beta-depleted transplantation in children. The study's findings and limits: Where alpha-beta T cells came from about two months after transplant was reportedly several hundred expanded graft clones. Newly produced T cells mostly provided counts and TCRbeta diversity after one year, as hyperexpanded clones declined. It was surviving recipient T cells and thymic progenitors that gave some patients high TCRbeta diversity at day 60.

The CDR3 has 15 amino acids. V lost 5 bases to trimming and J lost 8 bases, with 20 bases between them. Germline lookup yields CDR1 SNHLY and CDR2 FYNNEI. Sequences were derived from PBMCs, mostly from graft donor cells, sampled 360 days after TCRalphabeta/CD19-depleted stem cell transplant. The V and J genes are TRBV2 and TRBJ2-3; D unresolved. This TCR was recovered from a boy under two years old who had a stem cell transplant for acute myeloid leukemia, so the T cells may come from the graft donor. The CDR3 DNA sequence: TGTGCCAGCAGTCCGTGGGCGATTGGGTTAGGTACGCAGTATTTT. Amino acids: CASSPWAIGLGTQYF.